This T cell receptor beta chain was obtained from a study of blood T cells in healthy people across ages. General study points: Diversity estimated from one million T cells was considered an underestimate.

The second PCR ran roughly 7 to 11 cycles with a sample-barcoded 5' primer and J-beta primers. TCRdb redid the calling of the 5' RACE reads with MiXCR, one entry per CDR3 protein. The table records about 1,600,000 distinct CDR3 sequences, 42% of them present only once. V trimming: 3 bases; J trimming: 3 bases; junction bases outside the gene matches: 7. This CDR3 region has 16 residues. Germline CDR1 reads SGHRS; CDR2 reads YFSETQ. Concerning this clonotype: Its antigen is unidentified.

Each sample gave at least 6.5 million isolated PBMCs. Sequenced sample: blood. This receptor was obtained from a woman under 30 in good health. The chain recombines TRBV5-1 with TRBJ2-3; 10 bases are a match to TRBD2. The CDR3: CASSYSSGSRTDTQYF. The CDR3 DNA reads TGCGCCAGCAGCTACTCTAGCGGGAGTAGGACAGATACGCAGTATTTT.